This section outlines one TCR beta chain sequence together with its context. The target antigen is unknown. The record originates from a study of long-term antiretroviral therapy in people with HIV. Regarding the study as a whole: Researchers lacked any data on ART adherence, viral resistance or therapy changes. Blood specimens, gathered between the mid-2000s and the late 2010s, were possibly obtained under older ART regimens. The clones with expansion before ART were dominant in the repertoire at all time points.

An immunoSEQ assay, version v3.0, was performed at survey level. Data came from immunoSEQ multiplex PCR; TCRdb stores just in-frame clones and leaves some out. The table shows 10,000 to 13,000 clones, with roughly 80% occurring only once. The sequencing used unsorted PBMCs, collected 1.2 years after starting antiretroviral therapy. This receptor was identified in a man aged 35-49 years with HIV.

The CDR3 here is CASSDPRTGSHEQYF. The CDR3 DNA follows: TGTGCCAGCAGTGACCCACGGACAGGATCCCACGAGCAGTACTTC. The chain uses TRBV25-1 and TRBJ2-7; 7 bases line up with TRBD1. The trim removed 3 bases at V and 5 bases at J, leaving 10 bases unmatched. CDR1 and CDR2 (germline): MGHDK, SYGVNS. The length of the CDR3 is 15 residues.